This section outlines one T cell receptor beta chain sequence together with its context. It lacks a known antigen. Per-base quality was not reported, and no clone a single base away is much larger than it. TCRbeta CDR3 regions were amplified from genomic DNA using the immunoSEQ Assay, a bias-controlled multiplex PCR. In the authors' own workflow: Nucleated cell counts per sample were estimated from amplification of reference gene primers within the assay. To quantify the absolute abundance of each unique TCRbeta CDR3 rearrangement, sequence reads were collapsed and filtered. For each sample, productive Simpson clonality was calculated by taking the square root of Simpson's diversity index across productive rearrangements. TCRdb limited this immuneACCESS table to in-frame rearrangements with V and J called. A share of clones is missing; checked studies link under half to unresolved V genes, and the rest is unexplained. The V and J calls and clone size come from that table; D and trimming were worked out from the DNA. The table for this sample lists over 250,000 clones; 75% to 90% of them were counted only once. The leading ten clones occupy roughly 13% of the sample.

These data belong to a study of blood T cell repertoires in COVID-19 (dated by TCRdb to about 2020). About the full investigation: Collaborator samples came from the United States, Italy and Spain and covered acute and convalescent phases of COVID-19. Sample metadata almost always included a de-identified subject ID, COVID-19 status, age in years and sex. The prospective study material was composed of cDNA or gDNA derived from T cells, B-cell-depleted T cells, or PBMCs. A freely available public database, intended as a resource for researchers studying the immune response to SARS-CoV-2, is where the repertoires were released. The dataset comprised deeply sampled blood TCRbeta repertoires from subjects exposed to, actively infected with, or recovered from COVID-19. Where available, HLA class I and class II types were taken from metadata supplied by the sample provider and were not determined by assay-based typing. Samples were obtained from the ongoing ImmuneRACE study (first 160 participants) and from some 1,300 subjects provided by 6 global collaborators. Summary of the overall study and its limitations: Clinical and demographic metadata were provided uncurated, with the amount varying by source and participant.

One collaborating source in Seattle enrolled patients while the patients were actively infected and followed the patients over time throughout the course of disease. Whole blood was collected in K2EDTA tubes by collaborating institutions according to the institutions' own protocols. For TCRbeta analysis, collaborator samples were shipped as frozen whole blood, as isolated PBMCs, or as DNA extracted from either sample type. The CDR3 contains 12 residues, cysteine and phenylalanine counted. Only the CDR3 part of the read is kept: 36 bases, read in frame from the first base. The V and J ends are trimmed by 6 bases and 8 bases, leaving 8 bases between them.

Sequenced sample: peripheral blood. This receptor chain uses TRBV12-3 or TRBV12-4 and TRBJ1-6; no D gene is confidently identified. The sequence was collected from a woman aged 70 to 79 with COVID-19, enrolled during active disease. The CDR3 protein is CASSSGYSPLHF. The sequenced DNA is TGTGCCAGCAGCTCAGGCTATTCACCCCTCCACTTT.